Below, 13 T cell receptor beta chains from the same sample are listed, as sequenced in a study of T cells in Graves' hyperthyroidism and ophthalmopathy. Using RNA transcripts as the source, TCR beta CDR3 regions were amplified. The HTBI primer set drove a first-round RT-PCR of the TCR CDR3. Using its own MiXCR run on the multiplex PCR reads, TCRdb lists one record per CDR3 protein. Of 560,000 or so distinct CDR3 sequences in the sample, approximately 44% were seen once. Sample: peripheral blood or thyroid tissue (not recorded which). Receptor source: a woman in her late teens or twenties with Graves' hyperthyroidism.

This clonotype was found many times. CDR3 region: CASSDPSGISAQYF. As DNA, the CDR3 is TGTGCCAGCAGCGATCCTAGCGGGATCTCGGCCCAGTACTTC. This chain links TRBV7-9 with TRBJ2-5, with 9 bases that match TRBD2. The V segment lost 5 bases and the J segment 9 bases; nucleotides outside the gene matches: 10. The germline gives CDR1 SEHNR, CDR2 FQNEAQ (reference sequence). This CDR3 contains 14 residues.

J is TRBJ2-5 and V is TRBV7-9; tentatively, D is TRBD1 or TRBD2 (5 bases each). CDR3 length equals 16 residues. From germline, CDR1 is SEHNR and CDR2 FQNEAQ (reference sequence). Trimming took 3 bases from V and 5 from J, leaving 19 bases between them. The DNA for the CDR3 is TGTGCCAGCAGCTTGGGGCCTAGCCGAGGAACGGAGACCCAGTACTTC. Encoded protein: CASSLGPSRGTETQYF.

The chain is built from TRBV7-9 and TRBJ1-6; maybe TRBD1 (5 bases). This CDR3 is 14 amino acids long. Between the trimmed V and J ends, which lost 3 bases and 11 bases, there was a span of 14 bases. Germline assignment: CDR1 SEHNR and CDR2 FQNEAQ (reference sequence). This CDR3 reads CASSLGLGDPPLHF. In DNA, the CDR3 is TGTGCCAGCAGCTTGGGGCTGGGGGATCCACCCCTCCACTTT.

V usage is TRBV29-1 and J usage is TRBJ1-1; 10 positions agree with TRBD1. J lost 6 bases, V lost 7 bases, and 8 bases had no gene match. The germline V gene encodes CDR1 SQVTM and CDR2 ANQGSEA. The CDR3 is made up of 13 amino acids. The CDR3 here is CSGGTGVEAEAFF. The CDR3 DNA sequence: TGCAGCGGCGGGACAGGGGTTGAGGCTGAAGCTTTCTTT.

This clonotype has a count of ten or more. This chain joins TRBV5-1 and TRBJ1-1; TRBD1 is a possible D gene (6 bases). V gave up 4 bases and J gave up 8 bases, with 9 bases separating them. CDR3 length: 11 residues. CDR1 is SGHRS and CDR2 is YFSETQ in the germline V gene. CDR3 bases: TGCGCCAGCAGCATTGACAGGGAAGCTTTCTTT. Its protein product is CASSIDREAFF.

Notes on this clonotype: Given a much more abundant clone one base away, this may be a read error. This chain uses TRBV24-1 with TRBJ1-5; D is ambiguous. Germline assignment: CDR1 KGHDR and CDR2 SFDVKD. The CDR3 extends over 14 amino acids. V gave up 7 bases and J gave up 4 bases, with 13 bases separating them. CDR3 region: CATRDLRGNQPQHF. CDR3 DNA sequence: TGTGCCACCAGAGACCTCCGGGGAAATCAGCCCCAGCATTTT.

Points on this clonotype: The CDR3 end shows no conserved phenylalanine or tryptophan, and so a read error is likely. This sequence joins TRBV12-3 or TRBV12-4 and TRBJ1-5; no clear D gene. The CDR3 has 13 residues. Deletions cut 3 bases from V and 6 bases from J, with 9 bases between. This CDR3 reads CASSFRESQPQHC. The CDR3 region has the DNA TGTGCCAGCAGTTTTAGGGAAAGTCAGCCCCAGCATTGT.

This clonotype was recorded only once. The chain is built from TRBV20-1 and TRBJ2-2; 15 bases agree with TRBD2. This CDR3 is 16 amino acids long. CDR1 is DFQATT, CDR2 SNEGSKA, per germline (reference sequence). The trim removed 6 bases at V and 6 bases at J, leaving 8 bases unmatched. In nucleotides, the CDR3 is TGCAGTGCCTCGGGACTAGCGGGAGGCTTGTCCGGGGAGCTGTTTTTT. Translation gives CSASGLAGGLSGELFF.

This clonotype has only a few counts. This chain joins TRBV20-1 and TRBJ1-3; weak D call: TRBD1 (5 bases). Germline-derived CDR1 and CDR2 are DFQATT and SNEGSKA (reference sequence). This CDR3 is 15 amino acids long. Trimming pared 3 bases from V and 8 bases from J, leaving 20 bases between. The CDR3 region is CSARNPTVYVDTIYF. The DNA for the CDR3 is TGCAGTGCTAGGAATCCGACAGTATATGTGGACACCATATATTTT.

This clonotype was counted many times. The chain has TRBV7-2 and TRBJ1-5, with a possible D match to TRBD1 (5 bases). V dropped 2 bases and J dropped 6 bases, with 14 bases sitting between them. The length of the CDR3 is 15 residues. Germline V lookup: CDR1 SGHTA, CDR2 FQGNSA. The CDR3 DNA reads TGTGCCAGCAGCTTAACCAGGGAGATGGGTCAGCCCCAGCATTTT. Translation gives CASSLTREMGQPQHF.

The V gene is TRBV15, the J gene TRBJ2-2, with TRBD2 matching 10 bases. Germline-derived CDR1 and CDR2 are LNHNV and YYDKDF (reference sequence). Germline trimming cut 0 bases from V and 7 bases from J; bases unmatched to any gene: 5. CDR3 size: 16 residues. CDR3 sequence reads: CATSRDGTSGIGELFF. The CDR3 nucleotides are TGTGCCACCAGCAGAGATGGAACTAGCGGGATCGGGGAGCTGTTTTTT.

V gene TRBV9 combines with J gene TRBJ2-7, with TRBD2 identical over 12 bases. V lost 7 bases and J lost 3; bases outside the gene matches: 5. The CDR3 runs 14 residues. Germline V CDR1 and CDR2: SGDLS, YYNGEE. The CDR3: CASATTSGGYEQYF. CDR3 nucleotide sequence: TGTGCCAGCGCTACGACTAGCGGGGGCTACGAGCAGTACTTC.

The chain uses TRBV7-9 and TRBJ2-6, with D possibly being TRBD1 or TRBD2 (5 bases each). CDR3 length: 17 amino acids. V lost 5 bases and J 1 base, leaving 15 bases between the germline ends. Germline-derived CDR1 and CDR2 are SEHNR and FQNEAQ (reference sequence). This chain's CDR3 is CASSQETGTSGANVLTF. CDR3 nucleotides: TGTGCCAGCAGCCAAGAGACGGGGACGTCTGGGGCCAACGTCCTGACTTTC.